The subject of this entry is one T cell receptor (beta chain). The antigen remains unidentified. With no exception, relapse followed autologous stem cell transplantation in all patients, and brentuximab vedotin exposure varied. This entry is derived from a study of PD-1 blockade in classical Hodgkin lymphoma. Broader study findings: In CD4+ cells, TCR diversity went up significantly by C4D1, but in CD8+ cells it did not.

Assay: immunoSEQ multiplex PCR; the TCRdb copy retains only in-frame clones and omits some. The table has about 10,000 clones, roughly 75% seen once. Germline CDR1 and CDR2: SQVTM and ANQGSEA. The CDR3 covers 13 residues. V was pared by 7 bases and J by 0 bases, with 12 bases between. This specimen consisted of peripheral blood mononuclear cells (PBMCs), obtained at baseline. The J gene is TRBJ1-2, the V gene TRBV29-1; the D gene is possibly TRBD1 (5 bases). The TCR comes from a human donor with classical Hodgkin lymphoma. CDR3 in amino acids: CSAGDGSNYGYTF. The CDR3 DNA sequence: TGCAGCGCCGGGGACGGGTCTAACTATGGCTACACCTTC.